A single T cell receptor (beta chain) is shown here with its context. Study members were between about 18 and 100 years old and lived in 20 to 25 US regions. Grouping used clinical history reported by participants in a survey and questionnaire. The table came from immunoSEQ multiplex PCR; TCRdb's copy has only in-frame clones and leaves some out. This sample has about 400,000 clones, with approximately 91% found just once. These data originate in a study of blood T cell repertoires in COVID-19. Study background: From the United States, Italy and Spain came samples of acute and convalescent COVID-19. From T cells, B-cell-depleted T cells, or PBMCs came the material, which was cDNA or gDNA.

Sequences were obtained from PBMCs or T cells enriched from blood (not recorded which). The receptor's source is a woman in her 40s with acute COVID-19.

As DNA, the CDR3 is TGCGCCAGCAGCGGGGCGGGCACAGATACGCAGTATTTT. Translated, it gives CASSGAGTDTQYF. This chain links TRBV5-1 with TRBJ2-3; D may be TRBD1 (5 bases). The CDR3 is made up of 13 amino acids. The germline CDR1 and CDR2 sequences are SGHRS and YFSETQ. Trimming pared 4 bases from V and 1 base from J, leaving 7 bases between.